This TCR beta chain was sequenced for a study of spatial heterogeneity in lung cancer. Overall study context: The authors sequenced available follow-up PBMC samples, taken a median of around 2 years after resection. Study conclusions and caveats: More often at tumor resection than at routine follow-up, ubiquitous expanded tumor TCRs were detected in the blood.

This clonotype was recorded many times. The antigen is undetermined. Time point indicated: blood at routine non-recurrence follow-up after resection. Whole RNA, which was extracted from tumor, nontumor lung tissue or frozen PBMC, was sequenced without any cell sorting. Trimming took off 1 base at V and 4 bases at J, with 11 bases between the two ends. This CDR3 region has 15 residues. Germline-derived CDR1 and CDR2 are LGHDT and YNNKEL (reference sequence). Each TCR cDNA molecule bore a unique molecular identifier. TCRdb processed the 5' RACE reads anew with MiXCR; each CDR3 protein has one entry. The repertoire includes about 120,000 distinct CDR3 sequences, 9.5% to 15% of them detected once, and 16% sits in the top ten.

This chain connects TRBV3-1 to TRBJ1-5; maybe TRBD1 (5 bases). The receptor's source is a male donor with early-stage non-small cell lung cancer. The source was PBMCs, collected at follow-up. The CDR3 protein is CASSQVGGGNQPQHF. The CDR3 DNA reads as TGTGCCAGCAGCCAAGTTGGGGGAGGTAATCAGCCCCAGCATTTT.